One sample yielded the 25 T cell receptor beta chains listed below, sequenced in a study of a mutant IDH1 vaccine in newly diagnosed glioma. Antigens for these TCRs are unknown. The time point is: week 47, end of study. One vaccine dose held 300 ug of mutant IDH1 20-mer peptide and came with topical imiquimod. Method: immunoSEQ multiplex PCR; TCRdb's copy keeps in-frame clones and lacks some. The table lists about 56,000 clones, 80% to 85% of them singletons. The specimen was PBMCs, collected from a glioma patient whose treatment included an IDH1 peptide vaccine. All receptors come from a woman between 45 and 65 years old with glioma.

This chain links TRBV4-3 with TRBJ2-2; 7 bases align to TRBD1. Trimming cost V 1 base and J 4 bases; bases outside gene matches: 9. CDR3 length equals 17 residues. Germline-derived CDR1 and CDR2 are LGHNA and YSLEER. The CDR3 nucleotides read TGCGCCAGCAGCCAAGCGGTAGGGGGCACAAGCACCGGGGAGCTGTTTTTT. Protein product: CASSQAVGGTSTGELFF.

CDR3 in amino acids: CSASREVEQYF. CDR3 bases: TGCAGTGCTAGTAGGGAGGTGGAGCAGTACTTC. This chain connects TRBV20-1 to TRBJ2-7; the D gene is possibly TRBD2 (6 bases). The CDR3 has 11 amino acids. Germline CDR1 reads DFQATT; CDR2 reads SNEGSKA (reference sequence). Trimming removed 3 bases at V and 7 bases at J, with 10 bases between.

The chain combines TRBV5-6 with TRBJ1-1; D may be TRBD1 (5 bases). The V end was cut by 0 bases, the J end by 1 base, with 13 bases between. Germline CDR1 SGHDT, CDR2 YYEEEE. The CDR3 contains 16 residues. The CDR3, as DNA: TGTGCCAGCAGCTTGGGTTTCTTGGGGCAGAACACTGAAGCTTTCTTT. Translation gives CASSLGFLGQNTEAFF.

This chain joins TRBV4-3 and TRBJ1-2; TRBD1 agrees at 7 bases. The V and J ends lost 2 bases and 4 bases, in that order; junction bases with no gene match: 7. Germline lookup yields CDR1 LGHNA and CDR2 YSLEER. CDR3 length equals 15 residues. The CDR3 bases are TGCGCCAGCAGCCAATTAGGGGGCGCTGTCTATGGCTACACCTTC. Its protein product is CASSQLGGAVYGYTF.

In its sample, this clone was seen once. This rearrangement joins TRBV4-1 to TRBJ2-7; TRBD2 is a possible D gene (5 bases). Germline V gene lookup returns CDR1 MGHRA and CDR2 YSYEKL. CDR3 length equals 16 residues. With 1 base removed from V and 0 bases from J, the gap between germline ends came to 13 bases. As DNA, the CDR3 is TGCGCCAGCAGCCAAGTGCCGGGATCTCTCTCCTACGAGCAGTACTTC. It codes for CASSQVPGSLSYEQYF.

This chain's CDR3 is CASSLEQGIAEAFF. The CDR3 coding sequence is TGTGCCAGCAGCTTAGAACAGGGAATTGCTGAAGCTTTCTTT. The chain combines TRBV7-2 with TRBJ1-1, with D maybe TRBD1 (6 bases). The germline gives CDR1 SGHTA, CDR2 FQGNSA. CDR3 length: 14 amino acids. V shed 1 base and J shed 6 bases, with 12 bases lying between them.

The CDR3 DNA reads as TGCGCCAGCAGCCAAGAAAGGGCAGACTATGGCTACACCTTC. Amino acids: CASSQERADYGYTF. The chain is built from TRBV4-3 and TRBJ1-2; no firm D call. From germline, CDR1 is LGHNA and CDR2 YSLEER. Trimming removed 0 bases at V and 3 bases at J, with 8 bases between. This CDR3 region has 14 residues.

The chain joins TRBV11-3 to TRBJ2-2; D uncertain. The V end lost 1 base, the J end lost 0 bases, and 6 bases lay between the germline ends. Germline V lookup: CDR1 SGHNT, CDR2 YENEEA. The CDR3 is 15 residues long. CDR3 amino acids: CASSLGAANTGELFF. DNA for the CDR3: TGTGCCAGCAGCTTAGGGGCAGCGAACACCGGGGAGCTGTTTTTT.

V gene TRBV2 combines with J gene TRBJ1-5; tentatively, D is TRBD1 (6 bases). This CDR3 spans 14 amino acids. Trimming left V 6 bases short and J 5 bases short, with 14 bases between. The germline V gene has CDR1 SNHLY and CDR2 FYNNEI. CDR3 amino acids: CASRRQQGYQPQHF. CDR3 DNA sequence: TGTGCCAGCAGAAGGCAACAGGGATATCAGCCCCAGCATTTT.

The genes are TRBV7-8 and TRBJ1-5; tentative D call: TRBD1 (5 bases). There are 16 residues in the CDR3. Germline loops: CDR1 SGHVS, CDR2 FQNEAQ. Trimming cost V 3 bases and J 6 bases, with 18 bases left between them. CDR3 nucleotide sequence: TGTGCCAGCAGCTTCCTGCGAGGGGCATCGGGTCAGCCCCAGCATTTT. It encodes CASSFLRGASGQPQHF.

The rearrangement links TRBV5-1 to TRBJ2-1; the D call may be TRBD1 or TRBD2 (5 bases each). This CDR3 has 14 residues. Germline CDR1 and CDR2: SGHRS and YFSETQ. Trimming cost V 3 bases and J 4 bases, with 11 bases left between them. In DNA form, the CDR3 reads TGCGCCAGCAGCTCCCGGGACGGGTACAATGAGCAGTTCTTC. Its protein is CASSSRDGYNEQFF. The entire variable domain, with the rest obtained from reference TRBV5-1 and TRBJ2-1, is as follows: KAGVTQTPRYLIKTRGQQVTLSCSPISGHRSVSWYQQTPGQGLQFLFEYFSETQRNKGNFPGRFSGRQFSNSRSEMNVSTLELGDSALYLCASSSRDGYNEQFFGPGTRLTVL.

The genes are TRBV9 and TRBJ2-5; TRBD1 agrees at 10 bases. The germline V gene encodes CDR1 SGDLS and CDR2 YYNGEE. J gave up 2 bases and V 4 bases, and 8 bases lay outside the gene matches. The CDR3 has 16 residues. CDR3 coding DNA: TGTGCCAGCAGCCCCCGTGGGGACAGGGGACAAGAGACCCAGTACTTC. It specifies CASSPRGDRGQETQYF. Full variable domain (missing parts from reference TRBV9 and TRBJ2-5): DSGVTQTPKHLITATGQRVTLRCSPRSGDLSVYWYQQSLDQGLQFLIQYYNGEERAKGNILERFSAQQFPDLHSELNLSSLELGDSALYFCASSPRGDRGQETQYFGPGTRLLVL.

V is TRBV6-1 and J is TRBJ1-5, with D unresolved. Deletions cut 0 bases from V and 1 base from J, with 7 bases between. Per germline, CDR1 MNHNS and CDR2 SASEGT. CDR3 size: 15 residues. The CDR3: CASSEAPFSNQPQHF. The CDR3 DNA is TGTGCCAGCAGTGAAGCACCCTTCAGCAATCAGCCCCAGCATTTT.

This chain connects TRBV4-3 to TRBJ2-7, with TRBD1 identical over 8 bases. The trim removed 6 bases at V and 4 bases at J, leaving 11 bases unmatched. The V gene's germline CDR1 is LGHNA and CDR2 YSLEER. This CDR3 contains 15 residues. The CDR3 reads CASSRSGQGVYEQYF. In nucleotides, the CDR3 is TGCGCCAGCAGTCGTTCAGGACAGGGTGTATACGAGCAGTACTTC.

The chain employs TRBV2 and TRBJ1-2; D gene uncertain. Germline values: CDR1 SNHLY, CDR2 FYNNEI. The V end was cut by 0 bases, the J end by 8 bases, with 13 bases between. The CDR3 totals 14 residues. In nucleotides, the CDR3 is TGTGCCAGCAGTGAAGCTGCGGGTTTTGGAGGCTACACCTTC. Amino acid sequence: CASSEAAGFGGYTF. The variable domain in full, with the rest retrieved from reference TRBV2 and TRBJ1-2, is EPEVTQTPSHQVTQMGQEVILRCVPISNHLYFYWYRQILGQKVEFLVSFYNNEISEKSEIFDDQFSVERPDGSNFTLKIRSTKLEDSAMYFCASSEAAGFGGYTFGSGTRLTVV.

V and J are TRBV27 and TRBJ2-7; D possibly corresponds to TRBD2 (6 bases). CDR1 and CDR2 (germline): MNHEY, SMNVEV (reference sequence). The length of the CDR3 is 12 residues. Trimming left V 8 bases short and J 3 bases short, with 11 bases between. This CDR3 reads CASRGIDYEQYF. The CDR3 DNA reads TGTGCCAGCCGGGGGATTGACTACGAGCAGTACTTC.

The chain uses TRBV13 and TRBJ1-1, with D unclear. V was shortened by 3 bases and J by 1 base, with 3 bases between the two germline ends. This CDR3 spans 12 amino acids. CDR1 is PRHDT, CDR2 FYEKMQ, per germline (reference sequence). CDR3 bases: TGTGCCAGCAGCTTGGAGAACACTGAAGCTTTCTTT. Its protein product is CASSLENTEAFF.

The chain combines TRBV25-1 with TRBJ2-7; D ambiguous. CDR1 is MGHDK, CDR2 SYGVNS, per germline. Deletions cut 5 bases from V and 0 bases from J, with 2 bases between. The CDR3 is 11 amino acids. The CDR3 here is CASSFSYEQYF. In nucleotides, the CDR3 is TGTGCCAGCAGTTTCTCCTACGAGCAGTACTTC.

Written as DNA, the CDR3 is TGTGCCAGCAGCTTTCCGGGACGGAGCTCAGGGAGTTCACCCCTCCACTTT. Its translation is CASSFPGRSSGSSPLHF. V gene TRBV11-2 combines with J gene TRBJ1-6, with D tentatively TRBD1 (5 bases). V lost 3 bases, J lost 9 bases, and 21 bases lay in between. CDR3 length: 17 amino acids. Germline-derived CDR1 and CDR2 are SGHAT and FQNNGV.

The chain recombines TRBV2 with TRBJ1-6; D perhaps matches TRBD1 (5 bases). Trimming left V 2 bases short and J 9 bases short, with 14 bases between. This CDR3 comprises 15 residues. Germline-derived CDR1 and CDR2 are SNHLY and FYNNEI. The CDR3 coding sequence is TGTGCCAGCAGTGAACTCGGCGGGACGGGTTCACCCCTCCACTTT. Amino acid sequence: CASSELGGTGSPLHF.

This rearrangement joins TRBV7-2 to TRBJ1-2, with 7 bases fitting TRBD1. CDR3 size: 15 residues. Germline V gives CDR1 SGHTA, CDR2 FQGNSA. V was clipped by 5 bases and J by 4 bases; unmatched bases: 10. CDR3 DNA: TGTGCCAGCAGCCCAACATACAGGGGTTCCTATGGCTACACCTTC. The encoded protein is CASSPTYRGSYGYTF.

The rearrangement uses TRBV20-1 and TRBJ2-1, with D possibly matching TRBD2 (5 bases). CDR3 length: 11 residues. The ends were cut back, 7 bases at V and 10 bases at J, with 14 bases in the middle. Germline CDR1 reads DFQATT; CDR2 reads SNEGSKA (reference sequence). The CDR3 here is CSVYGRGEQFF. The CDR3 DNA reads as TGCAGTGTGTATGGGCGCGGGGAGCAGTTCTTC.

This CDR3 reads CAISETQSNTEAFF. CDR3 coding DNA: TGTGCCATCAGTGAAACACAGTCGAACACTGAAGCTTTCTTT. V and J are TRBV10-3 and TRBJ1-1; D remains ambiguous. From germline, CDR1 is ENHRY and CDR2 SYGVKD. CDR3 size: 14 residues. With 3 bases removed from V and 1 base from J, the gap between germline ends came to 9 bases.

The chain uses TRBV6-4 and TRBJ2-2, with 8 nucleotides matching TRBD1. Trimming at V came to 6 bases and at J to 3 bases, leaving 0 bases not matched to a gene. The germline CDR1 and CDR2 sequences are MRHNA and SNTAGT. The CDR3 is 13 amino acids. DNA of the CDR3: TGTGCCAGCAGGGACAGGGACACCGGGGAGCTGTTTTTT. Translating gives CASRDRDTGELFF.

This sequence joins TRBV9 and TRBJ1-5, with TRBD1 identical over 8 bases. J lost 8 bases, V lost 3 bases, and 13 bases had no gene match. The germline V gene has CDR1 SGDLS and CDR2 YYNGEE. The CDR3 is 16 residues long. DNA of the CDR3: TGTGCCAGCAGCGCCCGTCAGGGGGCGCTTGGAGAGCCCCAGCATTTT. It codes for CASSARQGALGEPQHF.